A selection of T cell receptor beta chains follows, all from one sample in a study of T cells in Graves' hyperthyroidism and ophthalmopathy. TCRdb re-derived calls from the multiplex PCR reads in MiXCR, one entry per CDR3 protein. The sample contains more than 300,000 distinct CDR3 sequences, less than 20% of which appear only once. The sample taken for sequencing was blood. The receptors derive from a man aged 18-30 years with Graves' ophthalmopathy. Each CDR3 is given with its conserved first and last residue. Fields, in order: D gene, J gene, CDR3 length, clone size, V gene, CDR3 protein, CDR3 DNA. D genes are given only for firm matches. For some rows the clone size is stated as once, few or many, or as a class when expanded; others skip it.

D gene: -; J gene: TRBJ1-6; CDR3 length: 16; clone size: -; V gene: TRBV7-3; CDR3 protein: CASSLPRHSYNSPLHF; CDR3 DNA: TGTGCCAGCAGCCTCCCCCGACACTCCTATAATTCACCCCTCCACTTT
D gene: -; J gene: TRBJ1-1; CDR3 length: 15; clone size: many; V gene: TRBV11-3; CDR3 protein: CASSQRWHMNTEAFF; CDR3 DNA: TGTGCCAGCAGTCAAAGGTGGCATATGAACACTGAAGCTTTCTTT
D gene: TRBD1; J gene: TRBJ1-1; CDR3 length: 14; clone size: few; V gene: TRBV19; CDR3 protein: CASSTSQGATEAFF; CDR3 DNA: TGTGCCAGTAGTACCTCCCAGGGGGCTACTGAAGCTTTCTTT
D gene: -; J gene: TRBJ1-1; CDR3 length: 12; clone size: many; V gene: TRBV12-5; CDR3 protein: CASGPPGNVAFF; CDR3 DNA: TGTGCTAGTGGTCCCCCAGGGAATGTAGCTTTCTTT
D gene: TRBD2; J gene: TRBJ2-3; CDR3 length: 15; clone size: few; V gene: TRBV15; CDR3 protein: CATSRDQASGDTQYF; CDR3 DNA: TGTGCCACCAGCAGAGATCAGGCTAGCGGGGATACGCAGTATTTT
D gene: -; J gene: TRBJ2-5; CDR3 length: 16; clone size: -; V gene: TRBV5-8; CDR3 protein: CASSLEGGPTQETQYF; CDR3 DNA: TGTGCCAGCAGCTTGGAGGGGGGACCAACACAAGAGACCCAGTACTTC
D gene: -; J gene: TRBJ1-5; CDR3 length: 15; clone size: many; V gene: TRBV10-3; CDR3 protein: CAISERETSNQPQHF; CDR3 DNA: TGTGCCATCAGTGAACGCGAGACTAGCAATCAGCCCCAGCATTTT
D gene: -; J gene: TRBJ2-5; CDR3 length: 15; clone size: -; V gene: TRBV4-1; CDR3 protein: CASSPIGGREETQYF; CDR3 DNA: TGCGCCAGCAGTCCGATAGGGGGTCGGGAAGAGACCCAGTACTTC
D gene: TRBD2; J gene: TRBJ2-3; CDR3 length: 16; clone size: many; V gene: TRBV20-1; CDR3 protein: CSASRTSGGVTDTQYF; CDR3 DNA: TGCAGTGCTAGCCGGACTAGCGGGGGAGTGACAGATACGCAGTATTTT
D gene: -; J gene: TRBJ1-2; CDR3 length: 14; clone size: many; V gene: TRBV28; CDR3 protein: CASSLRGWRYGYTF; CDR3 DNA: TGTGCCAGCAGTTTACGGGGCTGGAGATATGGCTACACCTTC
D gene: TRBD1; J gene: TRBJ1-2; CDR3 length: 13; clone size: many; V gene: TRBV2; CDR3 protein: CASIQGQRYGYTF; CDR3 DNA: TGTGCCAGCATCCAGGGACAGCGATATGGCTACACCTTC